This T cell receptor (beta chain) was documented in a study of OX40 agonist ivuxolimab in advanced cancers. Looking at the study overall: Patient treatment consisted of intravenous ivuxolimab administration every 2 weeks at 0.01 to 10 mg/kg. Dose-escalation subjects each had hepatocellular carcinoma, melanoma, renal cell or head and neck cancer. Three individuals attained partial responses, comprising one hepatocellular carcinoma case and two cutaneous melanoma cases. General study findings and limits: Individuals who were partial responders at 0.1-3.0 mg/kg had clonal expansion that ranked among the lowest.

CDR3 size: 13 residues. The V end was cut by 6 bases, the J end by 5 bases, with 13 bases between. CDR1 ENHRY and CDR2 SYGVKD come from the germline V gene. On this clone itself: The antigen is not known.

TCRdb keeps only in-frame clones here, not all; method: immunoSEQ multiplex PCR. Of some 59,000 clones in the sample, about 87% were seen once. The sequence was obtained from an adult with an advanced solid tumor such as melanoma, head and neck, liver or kidney cancer. Sequences were derived from CD4+ or CD8+ T cells sorted from blood, sampled in a trial of the OX40 agonist ivuxolimab. The chain employs TRBV10-3 and TRBJ1-2; D unresolved. The CDR3 DNA follows: TGTGCCATCAGACCCGGACTGAATTATGGCTACACCTTC. Its translation is CAIRPGLNYGYTF.